Below are 26 T cell receptor beta chains sequenced from a single sample in a study of Ad26.COV2.S vaccination and SARS-CoV-2 variants. Profiling relied on immunoSEQ multiplex PCR, and the TCRdb table lists in-frame clones only, not all of them. The sample has about 320,000 clones, around four fifths seen once. Treatment denoted: some 19 received Ad26.COV2.S at low or high dose, single or two shots; about 5 received placebo; per-sample allocation not given. Samples were taken on day 63 after the first vaccine or placebo injection. Source: peripheral blood, taken in a trial of Ad26.COV2.S vaccine versus placebo. These receptors originate from a person between 18 and 60 years old who received the Ad26.COV2.S COVID-19 vaccine or a placebo.

The V call is TRBV14, the J call TRBJ2-1; D gene unclear. This CDR3 is built from 15 residues. V was cut by 6 bases and J by 3 bases, with 15 bases left in between. The germline CDR1 and CDR2 sequences are SGHDN and FVKESK. CDR3 sequence (DNA): TGTGCCAGCAGACCTTGTCGGCGGCTCTACAATGAGCAGTTCTTC. Encoded protein: CASRPCRRLYNEQFF.

The chain combines TRBV4-1 with TRBJ1-5; 7 nucleotides line up with TRBD1. Trimming took 5 bases from V and 0 from J; bases not matched to a gene: 10. From germline, CDR1 is MGHRA and CDR2 YSYEKL. This CDR3 contains 17 residues. CDR3 nucleotides: TGCGCCAGCAGCTCTATTTTGACAGGGCATAGCAATCAGCCCCAGCATTTT. This sequence encodes CASSSILTGHSNQPQHF.

This clone occurred once. This rearrangement joins TRBV11-2 to TRBJ1-2, with unresolved D. Germline CDR1 and CDR2: SGHAT and FQNNGV. V was clipped by 3 bases and J by 8 bases, with 13 bases between them. The CDR3 covers 13 residues. The CDR3 loop is CASSFLSVRGYTF. The DNA for the CDR3 is TGTGCCAGCAGCTTTCTCTCTGTTCGGGGCTACACCTTC.

The chain has TRBV6-5 and TRBJ2-3; TRBD1 is a possible D gene (5 bases). The CDR3 has 14 residues. Trimming cost V 8 bases and J 3 bases, with 15 bases left between them. Germline-derived CDR1 and CDR2 are MNHEY and SVGAGI. The CDR3 is CASGWGRATDTQYF. Here the CDR3 DNA reads TGTGCCAGCGGGTGGGGCAGGGCAACAGATACGCAGTATTTT.

The rearrangement links TRBV7-2 to TRBJ2-1; 9 bases fit TRBD2. The CDR3 is made up of 21 amino acids. After removal of 0 bases from V and 0 bases from J, the junction contained 15 bases not matched to a gene. Germline V gene data show CDR1 as SGHTA and CDR2 as FQGNSA. CDR3 loop: CASSLALGSSGGFRSYNEQFF. Here the CDR3 DNA reads TGTGCCAGCAGCTTAGCATTAGGGTCGAGCGGGGGGTTTCGCTCCTACAATGAGCAGTTCTTC.

The rearrangement uses TRBV7-2 and TRBJ2-1, with D perhaps matching TRBD1 or TRBD2 (5 bases each). V lost 2 bases to trimming and J lost 2 bases, with 16 bases between them. Per the germline V gene, CDR1 is SGHTA and CDR2 is FQGNSA. The CDR3 length is 17 residues. The CDR3 nucleotides read TGTGCCAGCAGCTTAACCGGGACGGCCCTTCCCTACAATGAGCAGTTCTTC. Its translation is CASSLTGTALPYNEQFF. The whole variable domain, filled in from reference TRBV7-2 and TRBJ2-1, reads GAGVSQSPSNKVTEKGKDVELRCDPISGHTALYWYRQSLGQGLEFLIYFQGNSAPDKSGLPSDRFSAERTGGSVSTLTIQRTQQEDSAVYLCASSLTGTALPYNEQFFGPGTRLTVL.

The chain combines TRBV9 with TRBJ2-3; 8 bases fit TRBD2. CDR1 and CDR2 from the germline V gene are SGDLS and YYNGEE. Germline trimming cut 7 bases from V and 2 bases from J; bases unmatched to any gene: 15. This CDR3 is built from 17 residues. The CDR3 DNA reads as TGTGCCAGCGGTATAAGCCTGGCGGGGGGCCACACAGATACGCAGTATTTT. Protein sequence: CASGISLAGGHTDTQYF.

V gene TRBV7-2 combines with J gene TRBJ1-3; D not certain. CDR1 and CDR2 (germline): SGHTA, FQGNSA. Trimming took 3 bases from V and 4 from J, leaving 13 bases between them. The CDR3 totals 15 residues. This CDR3 is CASSFPGMGGNTIYF. In DNA form, the CDR3 reads TGTGCCAGCAGCTTCCCGGGAATGGGAGGAAACACCATATATTTT.

Note on this clone: Other DNA sequences in the same sample also yield this CDR3. The chain is built from TRBV7-9 and TRBJ2-5; D call uncertain. Trimming removed 3 bases at V and 2 bases at J, with 7 bases between. CDR3 length: 13 amino acids. Germline lookup yields CDR1 SEHNR and CDR2 FQNEAQ (reference sequence). The CDR3 loop is CASSLLGQETQYF. The CDR3 coding sequence is TGTGCCAGCAGCTTGCTGGGTCAAGAGACCCAGTACTTC.

The V and J genes are TRBV18 and TRBJ1-2; a weak D match, TRBD1 (5 bases). Germline V lookup: CDR1 KGHSH, CDR2 LQKENI. Trimming shortened V by 2 bases and J by 5 bases, and 9 bases separated the two germline ends. This CDR3 spans 13 amino acids. The CDR3 sequence is CASSPKDNYGYTF. The DNA for the CDR3 is TGTGCCAGCTCACCAAAGGACAATTATGGCTACACCTTC.

This clone was detected only a few times. This chain uses TRBV28 with TRBJ2-2; D unclear. CDR1 and CDR2 (germline): MDHEN, SYDVKM. Trimming cost V 3 bases and J 4 bases, with 15 bases left between them. The CDR3 has 16 amino acids. The CDR3 is CASSLDVVSSTGELFF. CDR3 nucleotide sequence: TGTGCCAGCAGTTTGGATGTGGTCAGCTCCACCGGGGAGCTGTTTTTT. Variable domain in full (rest from reference TRBV28 and TRBJ2-2): DVKVTQSSRYLVKRTGEKVFLECVQDMDHENMFWYRQDPGLGLRLIYFSYDVKMKEKGDIPEGYSVSREKKERFSLILESASTNQTSMYLCASSLDVVSSTGELFFGEGSRLTVL.

V gene TRBV5-1 combines with J gene TRBJ1-1, with TRBD1 identical over 9 bases. Germline V gene sequence: CDR1 SGHRS, CDR2 YFSETQ. The V gene end was trimmed by 4 bases and the J gene end by 5 bases; junction bases not matched to a gene: 3. The CDR3 is made up of 13 amino acids. CDR3 loop: CASSRTGDTEAFF. CDR3 coding DNA: TGCGCCAGCAGCAGGACAGGGGATACTGAAGCTTTCTTT.

This rearrangement joins TRBV14 to TRBJ2-1; 13 bases align to TRBD2. The V segment lost 0 bases and the J segment 7 bases; nucleotides outside the gene matches: 0. Germline V lookup: CDR1 SGHDN, CDR2 FVKESK. This CDR3 comprises 15 residues. The CDR3, as DNA: TGTGCCAGCAGCCAAGAGACTAGCGGGGGGAATGAGCAGTTCTTC. This translates into CASSQETSGGNEQFF. The full variable domain, in which reference TRBV14 and TRBJ2-1 provide the parts outside the CDR3, is EAGVTQFPSHSVIEKGQTVTLRCDPISGHDNLYWYRRVMGKEIKFLLHFVKESKQDESGMPNNRFLAERTGGTYSTLKVQPAELEDSGVYFCASSQETSGGNEQFFGPGTRLTVL.

The V and J genes are TRBV7-2 and TRBJ2-7, with 7 bases that match TRBD1. The CDR3 is made up of 14 amino acids. Losses at the gene ends were 6 bases for V and 1 base for J; bases not matched to a gene: 6. The germline gives CDR1 SGHTA, CDR2 FQGNSA. The CDR3 sequence is CASRSGTASYEQYF. DNA of the CDR3: TGTGCCAGCAGGTCCGGGACAGCATCCTACGAGCAGTACTTC.

V gene TRBV30 combines with J gene TRBJ2-3; no clear D. The CDR3 runs to 14 residues. CDR1 is GTSNPN, CDR2 SVGIG, per germline (reference sequence). The V end lost 4 bases, the J end lost 2 bases, and 13 bases lay between the germline ends. CDR3 nucleotide sequence: TGTGCCTGGACGGCGAAAGGAAACACAGATACGCAGTATTTT. Translated: CAWTAKGNTDTQYF.

V is TRBV24-1 and J is TRBJ2-5; either TRBD1 or TRBD2 may fit D (5 bases each). CDR3 length: 15 amino acids. Trimming pared 4 bases from V and 4 bases from J, leaving 15 bases between. CDR1 is KGHDR and CDR2 is SFDVKD in the germline V gene. The CDR3 DNA sequence: TGTGCCACCAGTGACCAGGGCGCGGGCAGAGAGACCCAGTACTTC. Translated, it gives CATSDQGAGRETQYF.

The chain uses TRBV24-1 and TRBJ2-5, with 7 bases identical to TRBD1. The V and J ends lost 7 bases and 13 bases, in that order; junction bases with no gene match: 2. The CDR3 runs to 9 residues. Germline CDR1 KGHDR, CDR2 SFDVKD. The CDR3 bases are TGTGCCACCAGAAGGACAGGGTACTTC. It encodes CATRRTGYF.

The chain combines TRBV18 with TRBJ2-1; TRBD1 matches 7 bases. After removal of 3 bases from V and 0 bases from J, the junction contained 5 bases not matched to a gene. The CDR3 loop spans 16 amino acids. CDR1 is KGHSH and CDR2 is LQKENI in the germline V gene. The CDR3 is CASSPQDRSSYNEQFF. The CDR3 DNA is TGTGCCAGCTCACCTCAGGACAGGAGCTCCTACAATGAGCAGTTCTTC.

The CDR3 loop reads CATSRDSLAGGQETQYF. DNA for the CDR3: TGTGCCACCAGCAGAGATAGTCTAGCGGGGGGGCAAGAGACCCAGTACTTC. The chain is built from TRBV15 and TRBJ2-5; 12 positions match TRBD2. The CDR3 loop spans 17 amino acids. Trimming cost V 0 bases and J 2 bases; bases outside gene matches: 4. The germline V gene has CDR1 LNHNV and CDR2 YYDKDF (reference sequence).

This chain uses TRBV2 with TRBJ2-7, with D maybe TRBD1 (6 bases). Germline V gives CDR1 SNHLY, CDR2 FYNNEI. The CDR3 is 15 residues long. V was cut by 4 bases and J by 6 bases, with 19 bases left in between. For the CDR3, the DNA is TGTGCCAGCAGTGTGATGGCAGGGGTTTTTCGCGAGCAGTACTTC. Its protein product is CASSVMAGVFREQYF.

This rearrangement joins TRBV11-3 to TRBJ1-1; D may be TRBD1 (5 bases). The V end lost 0 bases, the J end lost 4 bases, and 9 bases lay between the germline ends. Germline CDR1 reads SGHNT; CDR2 reads YENEEA. This CDR3 has 14 amino acids. The DNA for the CDR3 is TGTGCCAGCAGCTTAGACAGGGTGGGCACTGAAGCTTTCTTT. Translated, it gives CASSLDRVGTEAFF.

This chain connects TRBV24-1 to TRBJ1-5, with a weak D call TRBD1 (5 bases). The CDR3 runs to 14 residues. Between the trimmed V and J ends, which lost 6 bases and 0 bases, there was a span of 8 bases. Per the germline V gene, CDR1 is KGHDR and CDR2 is SFDVKD. CDR3 amino acids: CATSLDNSNQPQHF. In DNA form, the CDR3 reads TGTGCCACCAGTTTGGACAATAGCAATCAGCCCCAGCATTTT.

The V call is TRBV6-5, the J call TRBJ1-1; D is undetermined. V was trimmed by 0 bases and J by 1 base, leaving 9 bases between them. CDR3 length: 15 amino acids. Germline values: CDR1 MNHEY, CDR2 SVGAGI. The DNA for the CDR3 is TGTGCCAGCAGTTACTCGACAACTTGGAACACTGAAGCTTTCTTT. Its translation is CASSYSTTWNTEAFF.

A single count supports this clone. V usage is TRBV27 and J usage is TRBJ1-5; TRBD1 might be the D (5 bases). Germline values: CDR1 MNHEY, CDR2 SMNVEV (reference sequence). This CDR3 spans 14 amino acids. V lost 2 bases to trimming and J lost 3 bases, with 8 bases between them. The CDR3 spells CASSLRDPNQPQHF. CDR3 nucleotide sequence: TGTGCCAGCAGTTTAAGGGACCCCAATCAGCCCCAGCATTTT.

At least ten counts were recorded for this clone. The J gene is TRBJ2-2, the V gene TRBV4-2; possibly TRBD2 for D (6 bases). The V gene lost 1 base and the J gene lost 3 bases, with 6 bases spanning the gap. The germline gives CDR1 LGHNA, CDR2 YNFKEQ. The CDR3 covers 14 residues. The DNA of the CDR3 is TGTGCCAGCAGCCAAGGGGAGGACACCGGGGAGCTGTTTTTT. Protein sequence: CASSQGEDTGELFF.

The rearrangement links TRBV28 to TRBJ1-1; tentatively, D is TRBD1 (6 bases). This CDR3 contains 17 residues. V shed 7 bases and J shed 10 bases, with 31 bases lying between them. The germline CDR1 and CDR2 sequences are MDHEN and SYDVKM. The CDR3 DNA reads TGTGCCAGCACCCCCCGGGGAGGGGGGAGTGTGGTTGGTGCAGCTTTCTTT. Its translation is CASTPRGGGSVVGAAFF.